The 19 T cell receptor beta chains reported below all come from one sample, sequenced in a study of Graves' ophthalmopathy and Graves' hyperthyroidism (dated by TCRdb to between 2017 and 2018). TCRdb records Illumina HiSeq 2000 as the sequencer. For repertoire sequencing, TCR beta CDR3 regions were amplified from RNA transcripts. The first round of RT-PCR was done with HTBI primers and the Qiagen OneStep RT-PCR kit, and was followed by a second round of multiplex PCR, then size selection and purification. TCRdb reanalyzed the raw reads on its own, using fastp at Q25 for trimming and MiXCR for clone calling, and kept in-frame beta chains. All rows with the same CDR3 protein become a single entry with the most common DNA and genes. The sample table records 600,000 to 650,000 distinct CDR3 sequences; 20% to 25% of these occur just once. More than 5.5% of the sample rests with the top ten. Sequencing was carried out using peripheral blood. These TCRs come from a woman aged 18-30 years with stable Graves' hyperthyroidism. Some clones in this sample may be carry-over from other donors' samples. Donor details come from another sample of the same person, matched by shared clones.

This clonotype came up a few times. One junction end does not reproduce the germline sequence, and a read error may be involved. The chain joins TRBV6-1 to TRBJ1-2, with D tentatively TRBD1 (6 bases). CDR1 is MNHNS and CDR2 is SASEGT in the germline V gene. The CDR3 contains 13 residues. CDR3 loop: CASSPPRGGGCTF. CDR3 nucleotide sequence: TGTGCCAGCAGCCCGCCCAGGGGAGGAGGCTGCACCTTC.

In its sample, this clonotype was seen a few times. The chain carries TRBV5-1 and TRBJ1-1; tentatively, D is TRBD1 (5 bases). Germline V CDR1 and CDR2: SGHRS, YFSETQ. V was shortened by 0 bases and J by 0 bases, with 9 bases between the two germline ends. There are 15 residues in the CDR3. CDR3 region: CASSLGGIMNTEAFF. Written as DNA, the CDR3 is TGCGCCAGCAGCTTGGGGGGGATCATGAACACTGAAGCTTTCTTT.

This clonotype was seen ten or more times. This sequence joins TRBV19 and TRBJ2-7, with D possibly TRBD2 on 5 matching bases. Looked up from germline, CDR1 is LNHDA and CDR2 is SQIVND (reference sequence). V lost 9 bases and J 3 bases, leaving 12 bases between the germline ends. CDR3 size: 12 residues. The CDR3 reads CARAALDYEQYF. The CDR3 nucleotides are TGTGCCAGAGCGGCCCTCGACTACGAGCAGTACTTC.

The chain combines TRBV11-2 with TRBJ2-4; TRBD2 aligns across 8 bases. CDR1 and CDR2 from the germline V gene are SGHAT and FQNNGV. The CDR3 is 17 residues long. V was clipped by 4 bases and J by 6 bases; unmatched bases: 14. The CDR3 loop reads CASSSEAGGGRVNIQYF. The CDR3 DNA sequence: TGTGCCAGCAGCTCCGAGGCCGGGGGGGGGAGAGTAAACATTCAGTACTTC.

This clonotype was observed many times. V is TRBV12-3 or TRBV12-4 and J is TRBJ1-2, with 8 bases identical to TRBD1. This CDR3 has 13 residues. V dropped 3 bases and J dropped 10; count of bases not matched to a gene: 7. The CDR3 here is CASSFLGQGVYTF. The DNA of the CDR3 is TGTGCCAGCAGTTTTCTTGGACAGGGTGTCTACACCTTC.

In this sample, this clonotype turned up a few times. The V and J genes are TRBV5-1 and TRBJ2-7, with 12 bases that match TRBD2. The CDR3 length is 17 residues. Germline CDR1 is SGHRS and CDR2 is YFSETQ. V lost 2 bases and J lost 3; bases outside the gene matches: 9. CDR3 loop: CASSFGGTSGSLYEQYF. As DNA, the CDR3 is TGCGCCAGCAGCTTTGGCGGGACTAGCGGGTCCCTCTACGAGCAGTACTTC.

This clonotype showed up just a few times. This chain joins TRBV4-1 and TRBJ2-5; D may correspond to TRBD1 or TRBD2 (6 bases each). Trimming pared 1 base from V and 5 bases from J, leaving 14 bases between. Germline CDR1 MGHRA, CDR2 YSYEKL. CDR3 length: 15 amino acids. CDR3 region: CASSQGSGAGETQYF. The CDR3 DNA reads TGCGCCAGCAGCCAAGGTTCAGGGGCGGGGGAGACCCAGTACTTC.

At least ten counts were recorded for this clonotype. The rearrangement joins TRBV6-4 to TRBJ2-7; 8 nucleotides align to TRBD1. Germline V lookup: CDR1 MRHNA, CDR2 SNTAGT. The CDR3 covers 17 residues. The junction had 11 bases not matched to a gene; V was cut back by 2 bases and J by 2 bases. DNA of the CDR3: TGTGCCAGCAGTGACGGACAGGGCCTCTCCGCTGCCTACGAGCAGTACTTC. Protein: CASSDGQGLSAAYEQYF.

This clonotype was seen many times. V is TRBV19 and J is TRBJ2-7; D gene uncertain. Germline V CDR1 and CDR2: LNHDA, SQIVND (reference sequence). The germline V and J ends were trimmed by 6 bases and 4 bases, with 10 bases remaining between them. CDR3 size: 12 residues. CDR3 sequence (DNA): TGTGCCAGTAGCATCAGCCGTTACGAGCAGTACTTC. The encoded protein is CASSISRYEQYF.

The chain links TRBV10-3 to TRBJ2-7; 9 positions agree with TRBD2. The junction had 10 bases not matched to a gene; V was cut back by 5 bases and J by 2 bases. CDR3 length: 16 residues. Germline CDR1 reads ENHRY; CDR2 reads SYGVKD. The CDR3 reads CAISSPLAGATYEQYF. The CDR3 DNA reads TGTGCCATCAGTTCCCCCTTAGCGGGGGCCACCTACGAGCAGTACTTC.

This clonotype showed up many times. The DNA of the CDR3 is TGTGCCAGCAGCTTGGGAGGGGCCAGGGTCGAAGGCTACACCTTC. Residues: CASSLGGARVEGYTF. The chain recombines TRBV5-6 with TRBJ1-2, with D perhaps matching TRBD1 (5 bases). This CDR3 is 15 amino acids long. The V gene's germline CDR1 is SGHDT and CDR2 YYEEEE. The V gene lost 0 bases and the J gene lost 8 bases, with 17 bases spanning the gap.

A remark on this clonotype: One base away lies a much larger clone, so this may be a sequencing read error. V usage is TRBV2 and J usage is TRBJ1-1, with D unclear. CDR1 is SNHLY and CDR2 is FYNNEI in the germline V gene. The germline V and J ends were trimmed by 6 bases and 0 bases, with 8 bases remaining between them. The CDR3 totals 13 residues. The CDR3 DNA sequence: TGTGCCAGCAGGCAGAACATGAACACTGAAGCTTTCTTT. It encodes CASRQNMNTEAFF.

In this sample, this clonotype turned up many times. CDR3 protein: CATSRTRGLGETQYF. The CDR3 coding sequence is TGTGCCACCAGCAGAACCAGGGGGCTAGGAGAGACCCAGTACTTC. The chain employs TRBV15 and TRBJ2-5; 8 nucleotides agree with TRBD1. The J segment lost 4 bases and the V segment lost 2 bases, leaving 6 bases of the junction unmatched. Germline V CDR1 and CDR2: LNHNV, YYDKDF (reference sequence). The CDR3 runs 15 residues.

This clonotype was counted at least ten times. V and J are TRBV28 and TRBJ1-2; maybe TRBD1 (5 bases). Trimming took off 2 bases at V and 1 base at J, with 11 bases between the two ends. The germline gives CDR1 MDHEN, CDR2 SYDVKM. The CDR3 totals 15 residues. CDR3 protein: CASSLARDLNYGYTF. The CDR3 nucleotides are TGTGCCAGCAGTTTAGCCAGGGACCTTAACTATGGCTACACCTTC.

This clonotype was counted ten times or more. The DNA of the CDR3 is TGTGCCATCAGTGATGTAGCGGAGGGAGAGACCCAGTACTTC. The encoded protein is CAISDVAEGETQYF. This chain joins TRBV10-3 and TRBJ2-5, with a tentative D call TRBD2 (6 bases). V gave up 3 bases and J gave up 4 bases, with 12 bases separating them. The CDR3 has 14 amino acids. The V gene's germline CDR1 is ENHRY and CDR2 SYGVKD.

The table lists this clonotype with many counts. The V gene is TRBV12-3 or TRBV12-4, the J gene TRBJ2-7; 7 bases line up with TRBD1. This CDR3 region has 12 residues. J lost 6 bases, V lost 6 bases, and 5 bases had no gene match. The chain's CDR3 is CASSWTGGEQYF. CDR3 in DNA: TGTGCCAGCAGCTGGACAGGTGGCGAGCAGTACTTC.

This clonotype was observed a handful of times. This rearrangement joins TRBV11-2 to TRBJ2-7, with D perhaps matching TRBD1 (6 bases). The CDR3 is 14 residues long. The V end lost 6 bases, the J end lost 2 bases, and 14 bases lay between the germline ends. Looked up from germline, CDR1 is SGHAT and CDR2 is FQNNGV. CDR3 sequence reads: CASSPAQGPYEQYF. DNA of the CDR3: TGTGCCAGCAGTCCCGCGCAGGGGCCCTACGAGCAGTACTTC.

Ten or more counts support this clonotype. This chain connects TRBV7-3 to TRBJ1-5; no clear D gene. Germline V gene lookup returns CDR1 SGHTA and CDR2 FQGTGA. Trimming pared 8 bases from V and 2 bases from J, leaving 4 bases between. CDR3 length equals 11 residues. CDR3 in DNA: TGTGCCAGCCAGGGCAATCAGCCCCAGCATTTT. This gives the protein CASQGNQPQHF.

About this clonotype itself: A clone one base away is much larger, so this may be a read error. Because the CDR3 is missing its conserved closing phenylalanine or tryptophan, this is likely a read error. V usage is TRBV3-1 and J usage is TRBJ1-1; D not resolved. This CDR3 has 13 amino acids. V lost 0 bases and J lost 3, with 5 bases in between. Germline V CDR1 and CDR2: LGHDT, YNNKEL (reference sequence). The CDR3 bases are TGTGCCAGCAGCCAAGAACCGTACACTGAAGCTTTCGTT. It specifies CASSQEPYTEAFV.